This TCR beta chain was found in a study of T cells after yellow fever vaccination. As regards this clonotype: No antigen is known for it.

The V end was cut by 2 bases, the J end by 7 bases, with 8 bases between. The CDR3 sequence is 13 residues long. CDR1 is SGHVS, CDR2 FQNEAQ, per germline. Study findings and constraints: Subsequent to the booster, the majority of primary-vaccination clones reappeared (96% CD4, about 90% CD8).

It was through 5'RACE template switching that TCR cDNA was made, with a universal primer site and UMIs added. TCRdb fed the 5' RACE reads into MiXCR, producing one record per CDR3 protein. The repertoire has hundreds of thousands of distinct CDR3 sequences, roughly a sixth of them found once; the top ten carry around a sixth. The source is a man younger than 35 who received the YFV17D yellow fever vaccine. The gene calls are TRBV7-8 and TRBJ2-2; D not resolved. The source was PBMCs, collected 5 to 6 days after the first yellow fever vaccination. The CDR3 loop is CASSLSPDGELFF. In DNA form, the CDR3 reads TGTGCCAGCAGCTTATCTCCGGACGGGGAGCTGTTTTTT. Using reference TRBV7-8 and TRBJ2-2 for the parts outside the CDR3, the full variable domain is GAGVSQSPRYKVAKRGQDVALRCDPISGHVSLFWYQQALGQGPEFLTYFQNEAQLDKSGLPSDRFFAERPEGSVSTLKIQRTQQEDSAVYLCASSLSPDGELFFGEGSRLTVL.